This T cell receptor beta chain originates from a study of molecular identifiers for immune sequencing clone quantification. On the study more broadly: Split five ways in replicates, RNA from about 20,000 or 100,000 naive CD8 cells had four portions sequenced.

Trimming cost V 3 bases and J 8 bases, with 14 bases left between them. CDR3 length: 15 residues. Germline-derived CDR1 and CDR2 are SNHLY and FYNNEI. MiXCR was run by TCRdb on the PCR reads, yielding one entry per CDR3 protein. The sample lists some 96,000 distinct CDR3 sequences, about 24% occurring once. This TCR was sampled from a human donor in good health. Some libraries in this study had Jurkat cell RNA spiked in. Sequencing was performed on naive CD8+ T cells from blood, with Jurkat cell RNA spiked in. Documented subset: FACS-sorted CD8+CD4-CCR7+CD45RA+ naive T cells. The chain employs TRBV2 and TRBJ1-6, with D unresolved. The CDR3 sequence is CASSEEVRLDSPLHF. CDR3 bases: TGTGCCAGCAGTGAGGAGGTCCGGCTTGATTCACCCCTCCACTTT.